What follows is one T cell receptor beta chain and its context. Its antigen is not known. This sample stems from a study of cytomegalovirus exposure and HLA in healthy donors. Germline values: CDR1 MGHRA, CDR2 YSYEKL. V shed 0 bases and J shed 2 bases, with 11 bases lying between them. The CDR3 is 16 amino acids. Study outcomes and limitations: Later analysis indicated greater clonal expansion among HLA-associated TCR beta chains than among equally common other chains. A later analysis linked a missense variant in DCLRE1C to the trimming of TCR beta V and J genes. In an earlier analysis, most TCR beta V segments were productive about 87% or about 30% of the time.

Both 60 Vbeta primers and 13 Jbeta primers went into the PCR. The data were produced by immunoSEQ multiplex PCR, yet TCRdb's version contains in-frame clones alone and is incomplete. Of around 130,000 clones in the sample, approximately 85% are singletons; the top ten hold under 7%. The clonotype originates from a woman aged 25-40 years in good health and CMV-seropositive. J is TRBJ1-3 and V is TRBV4-1; possibly TRBD1 for D (6 bases). The material sequenced was PBMCs. DNA of the CDR3: TGCGCCAGCAGCCAAGAAGGACAGTCCCCTGGAAACACCATATATTTT. It yields the protein CASSQEGQSPGNTIYF.